Below are 25 T cell receptor beta chains sequenced from a single sample in a study of CD8+ T cells in alopecia areata. Isolated RNA was reverse transcribed into cDNA used as the sequencing template. Produced via immunoSEQ multiplex PCR; TCRdb's table is partial and in-frame only. The sample yields 100,000 to 150,000 clones, around 49% seen once. The source was CD8+ T cells sorted from blood, collected at week 0. The receptors derive from a human donor with alopecia areata.

V and J are TRBV6-5 and TRBJ2-7; 11 nucleotides match TRBD2. V was pared by 8 bases and J by 1 base, with 4 bases of the junction left unmatched. CDR1 is MNHEY and CDR2 is SVGAGI in the germline V gene. The CDR3 covers 14 residues. DNA for the CDR3: TGTGCCAGCCGACTAGCGGGGCAGTCCTACGAGCAGTACTTC. Encoded protein: CASRLAGQSYEQYF.

V is TRBV6-6 and J is TRBJ1-2, with unresolved D. Trimming removed 0 bases at V and 8 bases at J, with 10 bases between. Germline V lookup: CDR1 MNHNY, CDR2 SVGAGI (reference sequence). The CDR3 sequence is 13 residues long. CDR3 DNA sequence: TGTGCCAGCAGTTACTCTGGAGCAGAGGGCTACACCTTC. It specifies CASSYSGAEGYTF.

This chain uses TRBV30 with TRBJ2-2; D gene unclear. The CDR3 runs to 14 residues. Trimming took off 0 bases at V and 1 base at J, with 6 bases between the two ends. CDR1 is GTSNPN, CDR2 SVGIG, per germline (reference sequence). The CDR3 here is CAWSVNGNTGELFF. The CDR3 nucleotides are TGTGCCTGGAGTGTTAATGGGAACACCGGGGAGCTGTTTTTT.

CDR3 in DNA: TGTGCCAGCAGTGAGAGGACAGGGACGGGCTACACCTTC. Its protein is CASSERTGTGYTF. V usage is TRBV6-1 and J usage is TRBJ1-2; TRBD1 matches 8 bases. The CDR3 totals 13 residues. Germline assignment: CDR1 MNHNS and CDR2 SASEGT. J lost 8 bases, V lost 3 bases, and 5 bases had no gene match.

This sequence joins TRBV7-9 and TRBJ1-5, with no clear D. The CDR3 totals 12 residues. Germline V CDR1 and CDR2: SEHNR, FQNEAQ (reference sequence). The V and J ends lost 6 bases and 7 bases respectively, with 10 bases between them. CDR3 sequence: CASSRSFQPQHF. CDR3 DNA: TGTGCCAGCAGTCGATCTTTCCAGCCCCAGCATTTT.

This clone has just a few counts. The chain recombines TRBV29-1 with TRBJ2-5; TRBD2 agrees at 9 bases. The CDR3 consists of 15 residues. Germline V gene data show CDR1 as SQVTM and CDR2 as ANQGSEA. V shed 0 bases, J shed 1 base, and the junction held 3 bases outside the gene matches. CDR3 nucleotides: TGCAGCGTTGAAGAGGTTAGCGGGGGCCAAGAGACCCAGTACTTC. Residues: CSVEEVSGGQETQYF.

V usage is TRBV7-6 and J usage is TRBJ2-5; TRBD1 aligns across 8 bases. Germline CDR1 and CDR2: SGHVS and FNYEAQ. The V segment lost 5 bases and the J segment 5 bases; nucleotides outside the gene matches: 7. CDR3 size: 14 residues. The CDR3 DNA sequence: TGTGCCAGCAGCATAGGACAGGGTGGGGAGACCCAGTACTTC. Translated, it gives CASSIGQGGETQYF.

The chain recombines TRBV15 with TRBJ2-7; a possible D gene is TRBD2 (5 bases). The V gene's germline CDR1 is LNHNV and CDR2 YYDKDF (reference sequence). V was clipped by 0 bases and J by 3 bases, with 9 bases between them. The length of the CDR3 is 14 residues. CDR3 loop: CATSRDRGGYEQYF. In nucleotides, the CDR3 is TGTGCCACCAGCAGAGATAGAGGAGGCTACGAGCAGTACTTC.

The chain has TRBV29-1 and TRBJ1-1; D is perhaps TRBD1 (6 bases). V was clipped by 6 bases and J by 3 bases, with 14 bases between them. Per the germline V gene, CDR1 is SQVTM and CDR2 is ANQGSEA. The CDR3 sequence is 13 residues long. The CDR3 region is CSVDGTIDTEAFF. The CDR3 DNA reads as TGCAGCGTGGATGGGACAATCGACACTGAAGCTTTCTTT.

The V call is TRBV4-3, the J call TRBJ2-7; no definite D call. The germline V gene encodes CDR1 LGHNA and CDR2 YSLEER. The CDR3 length is 14 residues. Trimming removed 0 bases from V and 0 bases from J, with 6 bases in between. CDR3 sequence: CASSQEMGSYEQYF. The CDR3 DNA reads as TGCGCCAGCAGCCAAGAAATGGGCTCCTACGAGCAGTACTTC.

This clone was seen only a few times. The chain uses TRBV19 and TRBJ1-2, with a possible D match to TRBD1 (5 bases). This CDR3 is 13 amino acids long. The ends were cut back, 5 bases at V and 8 bases at J, with 15 bases in the middle. Germline CDR1 LNHDA, CDR2 SQIVND (reference sequence). Written as DNA, the CDR3 is TGTGCCAGTAGTGGGGCGCGTCAAAAGGGCTACACCTTC. This translates into CASSGARQKGYTF.

The CDR3 protein is CASSTQGGWNTEAFF. The CDR3 DNA follows: TGTGCCAGCAGTACCCAGGGAGGGTGGAACACTGAAGCTTTCTTT. This sequence joins TRBV6-5 and TRBJ1-1; possibly TRBD1 for D (5 bases). Germline CDR1 reads MNHEY; CDR2 reads SVGAGI. The germline V and J ends were trimmed by 5 bases and 1 base, with 14 bases remaining between them. The CDR3 is made up of 15 amino acids.

J is TRBJ1-1 and V is TRBV11-2; TRBD1 might be the D (6 bases). The germline gives CDR1 SGHAT, CDR2 FQNNGV. The V gene lost 4 bases and the J gene lost 5 bases, with 11 bases spanning the gap. The CDR3 spans 13 residues. CDR3 sequence: CASSYYRETEAFF. The CDR3 region has the DNA TGTGCCAGCAGCTACTACAGGGAGACTGAAGCTTTCTTT.

J is TRBJ2-1 and V is TRBV5-1; TRBD2 matches 11 bases. The V and J ends lost 2 bases and 9 bases, in that order; junction bases with no gene match: 4. This CDR3 is 14 amino acids long. Germline V gene sequence: CDR1 SGHRS, CDR2 YFSETQ. DNA for the CDR3: TGCGCCAGCAGCTTAACTAGCGGGGGTCGTGAGCAGTTCTTC. It specifies CASSLTSGGREQFF.

This clone occurred a few times. This rearrangement joins TRBV28 to TRBJ2-7; TRBD2 matches at 7 bases. This CDR3 spans 13 amino acids. CDR1 is MDHEN and CDR2 is SYDVKM in the germline V gene. Germline trimming cut 6 bases from V and 6 bases from J; bases unmatched to any gene: 8. CDR3 sequence (DNA): TGTGCCAGCAGAGCGGGACTCCCTTTCGAGCAGTACTTC. Translated, it gives CASRAGLPFEQYF.

This CDR3 reads CAWSSPVGHRNYGYTF. As DNA, the CDR3 is TGTGCCTGGAGCTCCCCCGTAGGACACCGCAACTATGGCTACACCTTC. J is TRBJ1-2 and V is TRBV30; possible D gene TRBD1, 5 bases. With 3 bases removed from V and 2 bases from J, the gap between germline ends came to 19 bases. Germline V gives CDR1 GTSNPN, CDR2 SVGIG (reference sequence). The CDR3 loop spans 16 amino acids.

The chain links TRBV7-6 to TRBJ1-1; possible D gene TRBD1, 5 bases. Trimming left V 2 bases short and J 6 bases short, with 13 bases between. The CDR3 runs 14 residues. CDR1 is SGHVS, CDR2 FNYEAQ, per germline. The DNA for the CDR3 is TGTGCCAGCAGCTTACGCCTCAGGGATCCTGAAGCTTTCTTT. Encoded protein: CASSLRLRDPEAFF. The whole variable domain, filled in from reference TRBV7-6 and TRBJ1-1, reads GAGVSQSPRYKVTKRGQDVALRCDPISGHVSLYWYRQALGQGPEFLTYFNYEAQQDKSGLPNDRFSAERPEGSISTLTIQRTEQRDSAMYRCASSLRLRDPEAFFGQGTRLTVV.

The gene calls are TRBV6-5 and TRBJ1-5, with D maybe TRBD1 (6 bases). V was clipped by 4 bases and J by 6 bases, with 10 bases between them. The CDR3 contains 13 residues. In germline, CDR1 is MNHEY, CDR2 SVGAGI. The CDR3 DNA reads as TGTGCCAGCAGTTGGTCAGGGGTTCAGCCCCAGCATTTT. Its translation is CASSWSGVQPQHF.

V usage is TRBV11-2 and J usage is TRBJ2-7, with a weak D call TRBD1 (6 bases). V gave up 5 bases and J gave up 4 bases, with 21 bases separating them. CDR3 length: 16 amino acids. Germline CDR1 and CDR2: SGHAT and FQNNGV. CDR3 coding DNA: TGTGCCAGCAGCCAAGGGGCCAGGGGTAATTGGTACGAGCAGTACTTC. Residues: CASSQGARGNWYEQYF. Full variable domain (outside the CDR3, taken from reference TRBV11-2 and TRBJ2-7): EAGVAQSPRYKIIEKRQSVAFWCNPISGHATLYWYQQILGQGPKLLIQFQNNGVVDDSQLPKDRFSAERLKGVDSTLKIQPAKLEDSAVYLCASSQGARGNWYEQYFGPGTRLTVT.

V is TRBV6-1 and J is TRBJ1-1; D remains unclear. CDR1 MNHNS and CDR2 SASEGT come from the germline V gene. The V end lost 1 base, the J end lost 0 bases, and 3 bases lay between the germline ends. CDR3 size: 13 residues. The CDR3 sequence: CASSEDMNTEAFF. For the CDR3, the DNA is TGTGCCAGCAGTGAAGACATGAACACTGAAGCTTTCTTT.

A few counts support this clone. This rearrangement joins TRBV5-1 to TRBJ1-1; the D gene is possibly TRBD1 (5 bases). The CDR3 totals 19 residues. The V end lost 4 bases, the J end lost 0 bases, and 25 bases lay between the germline ends. Germline-derived CDR1 and CDR2 are SGHRS and YFSETQ. The CDR3 DNA is TGCGCCAGCAGCCGAGCACTACCGGGGGTAAGGCGTGTGAACACTGAAGCTTTCTTT. Translating it yields CASSRALPGVRRVNTEAFF.

As concerns this clone: An end of the junction does not agree with germline; a read error may underlie this. V gene TRBV7-7 combines with J gene TRBJ2-3, with TRBD2 matching 7 bases. There are 15 residues in the CDR3. CDR1 is SSHAT, CDR2 FNYEAQ, per germline (reference sequence). In DNA form, the CDR3 reads TGTGCTAGCAGCTTTTCAGCGGGGTCCACAGATACGCAGTATTTT. Residues: CASSFSAGSTDTQYF.

This clone has a handful of counts. The gene calls are TRBV4-1 and TRBJ2-5; 9 bases line up with TRBD2. The CDR3 consists of 17 residues. V shed 0 bases, J shed 2 bases, and the junction held 7 bases outside the gene matches. Germline CDR1 and CDR2: MGHRA and YSYEKL. CDR3 sequence: CASSQDETSGRQETQYF. The CDR3 nucleotides are TGCGCCAGCAGCCAAGACGAGACTAGCGGAAGACAAGAGACCCAGTACTTC.

This chain uses TRBV29-1 with TRBJ2-1; 7 positions agree with TRBD2. Germline values: CDR1 SQVTM, CDR2 ANQGSEA. The CDR3 is made up of 13 amino acids. With 5 bases clipped from V and 4 bases from J, the junction kept 5 bases outside the gene matches. The CDR3 loop is CSVWEGAYNEQFF. CDR3 sequence (DNA): TGCAGCGTTTGGGAGGGTGCGTACAATGAGCAGTTCTTC.

This clone has a handful of counts. The chain employs TRBV4-1 and TRBJ1-2; no reliable D call. The V end was cut by 3 bases, the J end by 0 bases, with 5 bases between. This CDR3 has 13 amino acids. Germline CDR1 and CDR2: MGHRA and YSYEKL. CDR3 sequence (DNA): TGCGCCAGCAGCCAGAGGGCTAACTATGGCTACACCTTC. Protein product: CASSQRANYGYTF.